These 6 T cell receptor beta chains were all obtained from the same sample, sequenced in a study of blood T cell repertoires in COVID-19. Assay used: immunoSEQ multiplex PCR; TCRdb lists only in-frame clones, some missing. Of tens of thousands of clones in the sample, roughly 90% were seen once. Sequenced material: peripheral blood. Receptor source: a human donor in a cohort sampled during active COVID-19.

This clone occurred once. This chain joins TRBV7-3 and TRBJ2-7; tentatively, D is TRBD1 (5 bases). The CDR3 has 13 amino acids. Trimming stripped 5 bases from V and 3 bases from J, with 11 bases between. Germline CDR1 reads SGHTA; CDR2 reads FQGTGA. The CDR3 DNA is TGTGCCAGCAGCCCAATAGACAGCTACGAGCAGTACTTC. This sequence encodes CASSPIDSYEQYF.

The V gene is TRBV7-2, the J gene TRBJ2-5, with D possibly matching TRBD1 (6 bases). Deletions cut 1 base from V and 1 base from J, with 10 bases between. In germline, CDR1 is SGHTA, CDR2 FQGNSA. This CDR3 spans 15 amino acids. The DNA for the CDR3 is TGTGCCAGCAGCTTAGGAGGGGGTGGCCAAGAGACCCAGTACTTC. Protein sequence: CASSLGGGGQETQYF.

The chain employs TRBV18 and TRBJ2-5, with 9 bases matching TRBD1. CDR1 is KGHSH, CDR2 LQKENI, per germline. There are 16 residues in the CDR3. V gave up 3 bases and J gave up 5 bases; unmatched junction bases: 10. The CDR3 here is CASSPRQTGGGETQYF. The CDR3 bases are TGTGCCAGCTCACCTCGTCAGACAGGGGGTGGTGAGACCCAGTACTTC.

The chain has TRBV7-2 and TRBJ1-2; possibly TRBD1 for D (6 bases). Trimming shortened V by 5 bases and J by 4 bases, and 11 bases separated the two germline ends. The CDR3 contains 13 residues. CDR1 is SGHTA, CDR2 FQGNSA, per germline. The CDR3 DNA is TGTGCCAGCAGCCAAGGGGGAACCTATGGCTACACCTTC. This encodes CASSQGGTYGYTF. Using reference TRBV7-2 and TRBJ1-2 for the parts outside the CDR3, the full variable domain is GAGVSQSPSNKVTEKGKDVELRCDPISGHTALYWYRQSLGQGLEFLIYFQGNSAPDKSGLPSDRFSAERTGGSVSTLTIQRTQQEDSAVYLCASSQGGTYGYTFGSGTRLTVV.

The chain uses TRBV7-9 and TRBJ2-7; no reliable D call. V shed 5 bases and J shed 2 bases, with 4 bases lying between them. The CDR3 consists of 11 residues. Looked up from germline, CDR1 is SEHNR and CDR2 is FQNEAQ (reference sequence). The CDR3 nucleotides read TGTGCCAGCAGCCCCGCCTACGAGCAGTACTTC. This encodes CASSPAYEQYF.

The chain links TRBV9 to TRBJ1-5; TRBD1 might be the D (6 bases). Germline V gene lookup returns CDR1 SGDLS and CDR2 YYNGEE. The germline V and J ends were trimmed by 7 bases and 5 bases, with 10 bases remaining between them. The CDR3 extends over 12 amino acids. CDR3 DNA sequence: TGTGCCAGCGGGGGCAGAGATCAGCCCCAGCATTTT. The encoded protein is CASGGRDQPQHF.